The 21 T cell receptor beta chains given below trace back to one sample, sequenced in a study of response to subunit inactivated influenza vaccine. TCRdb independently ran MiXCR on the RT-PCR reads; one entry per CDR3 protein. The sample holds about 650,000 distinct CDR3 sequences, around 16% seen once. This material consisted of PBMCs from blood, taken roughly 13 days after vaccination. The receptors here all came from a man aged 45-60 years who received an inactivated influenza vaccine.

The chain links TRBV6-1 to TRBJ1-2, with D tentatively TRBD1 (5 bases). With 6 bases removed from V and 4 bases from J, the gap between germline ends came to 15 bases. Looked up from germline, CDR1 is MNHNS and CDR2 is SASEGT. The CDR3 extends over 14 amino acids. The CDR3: CASRSMDTSYGYTF. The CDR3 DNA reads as TGTGCCAGCAGATCTATGGACACCTCCTATGGCTACACCTTC.

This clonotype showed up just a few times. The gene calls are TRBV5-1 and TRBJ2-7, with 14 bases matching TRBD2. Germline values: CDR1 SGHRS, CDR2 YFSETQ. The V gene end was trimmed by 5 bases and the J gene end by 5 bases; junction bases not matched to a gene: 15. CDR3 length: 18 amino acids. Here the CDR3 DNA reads TGCGCCAGCAGATCTCCGGGACTAGCGGGAGAAAACCCCCACGAGCAGTACTTC. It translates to CASRSPGLAGENPHEQYF.

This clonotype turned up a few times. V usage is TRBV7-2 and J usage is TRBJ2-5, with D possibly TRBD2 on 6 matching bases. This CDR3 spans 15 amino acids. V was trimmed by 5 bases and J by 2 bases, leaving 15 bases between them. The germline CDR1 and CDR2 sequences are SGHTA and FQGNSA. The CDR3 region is CASSPQWSGQETQYF. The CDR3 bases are TGTGCCAGCAGCCCACAATGGAGCGGGCAAGAGACCCAGTACTTC.

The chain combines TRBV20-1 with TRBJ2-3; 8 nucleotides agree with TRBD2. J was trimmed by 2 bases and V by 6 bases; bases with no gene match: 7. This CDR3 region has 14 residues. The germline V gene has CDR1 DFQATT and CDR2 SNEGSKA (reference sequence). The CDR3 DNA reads TGCAGTGCCCTCGGGACTAGAGTCACAGATACGCAGTATTTT. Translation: CSALGTRVTDTQYF.

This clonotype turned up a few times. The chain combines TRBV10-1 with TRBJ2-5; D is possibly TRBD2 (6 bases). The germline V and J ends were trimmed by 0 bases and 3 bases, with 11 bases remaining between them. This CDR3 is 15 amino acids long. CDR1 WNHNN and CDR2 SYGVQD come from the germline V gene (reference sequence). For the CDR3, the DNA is TGCGCCAGCAGTGAGTCTATTGGCGGGGAAGAGACCCAGTACTTC. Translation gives CASSESIGGEETQYF.

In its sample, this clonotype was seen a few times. DNA of the CDR3: TGTGCCAGCAGTCCCTCCAGAGGGGTGGAGCAGCCCCAGCATTTT. This sequence encodes CASSPSRGVEQPQHF. This rearrangement joins TRBV27 to TRBJ1-5; possible D gene TRBD1, 5 bases. Per germline, CDR1 MNHEY and CDR2 SMNVEV (reference sequence). The V gene lost 5 bases and the J gene lost 7 bases, with 18 bases spanning the gap. CDR3 length equals 15 residues.

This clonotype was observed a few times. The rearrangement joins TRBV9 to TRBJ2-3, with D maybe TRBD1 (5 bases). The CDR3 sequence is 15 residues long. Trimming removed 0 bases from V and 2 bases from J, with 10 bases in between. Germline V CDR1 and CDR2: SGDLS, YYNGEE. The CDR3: CASSVGGGPTDTQYF. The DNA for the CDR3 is TGTGCCAGCAGCGTAGGGGGCGGACCCACAGATACGCAGTATTTT. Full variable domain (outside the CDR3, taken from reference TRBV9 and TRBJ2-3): DSGVTQTPKHLITATGQRVTLRCSPRSGDLSVYWYQQSLDQGLQFLIQYYNGEERAKGNILERFSAQQFPDLHSELNLSSLELGDSALYFCASSVGGGPTDTQYFGPGTRLTVL.

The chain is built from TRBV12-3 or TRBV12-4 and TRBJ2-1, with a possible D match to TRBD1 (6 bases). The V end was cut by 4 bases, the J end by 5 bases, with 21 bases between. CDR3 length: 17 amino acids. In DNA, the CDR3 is TGTGCCAGCAGTTCCAGCCGGGCTGGGGGCCGCCACAATGAGCAGTTCTTC. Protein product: CASSSSRAGGRHNEQFF.

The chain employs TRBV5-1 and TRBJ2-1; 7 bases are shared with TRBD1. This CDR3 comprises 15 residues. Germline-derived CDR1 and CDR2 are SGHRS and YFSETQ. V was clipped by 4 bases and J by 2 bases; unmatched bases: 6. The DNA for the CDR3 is TGCGCCAGCAGCCTAGACAGGGCTCCCTACAATGAGCAGTTCTTC. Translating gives CASSLDRAPYNEQFF.

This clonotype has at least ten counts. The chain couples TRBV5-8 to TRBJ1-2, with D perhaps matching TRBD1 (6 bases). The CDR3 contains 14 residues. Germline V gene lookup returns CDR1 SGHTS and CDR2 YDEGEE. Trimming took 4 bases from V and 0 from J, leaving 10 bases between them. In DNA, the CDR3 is TGTGCCAGCAGCACCCGGACAGCTAACTATGGCTACACCTTC. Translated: CASSTRTANYGYTF.

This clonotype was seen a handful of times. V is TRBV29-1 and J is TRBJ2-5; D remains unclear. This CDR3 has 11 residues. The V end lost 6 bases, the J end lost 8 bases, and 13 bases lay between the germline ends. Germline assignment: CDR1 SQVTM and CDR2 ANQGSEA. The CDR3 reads CSVADRPTQYF. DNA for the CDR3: TGCAGCGTCGCTGACCGGCCCACCCAGTACTTC. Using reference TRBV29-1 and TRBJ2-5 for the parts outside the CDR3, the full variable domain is SAVISQKPSRDICQRGTSLTIQCQVDSQVTMMFWYRQQPGQSLTLIATANQGSEATYESGFVIDKFPISRPNLTFSTLTVSNMSPEDSSIYLCSVADRPTQYFGPGTRLLVL.

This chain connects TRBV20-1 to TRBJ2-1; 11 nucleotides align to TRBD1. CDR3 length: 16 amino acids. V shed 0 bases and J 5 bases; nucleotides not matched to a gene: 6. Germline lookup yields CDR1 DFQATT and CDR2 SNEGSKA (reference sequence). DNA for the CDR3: TGCAGTGCTAGAGATGTCCGGGACAGGGGGAACAATGAGCAGTTCTTC. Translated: CSARDVRDRGNNEQFF.

The CDR3 region is CASSRADTGELFF. The CDR3 bases are TGCGCCAGCAGCCGGGCGGACACCGGGGAGCTGTTTTTT. This rearrangement joins TRBV4-3 to TRBJ2-2; unclear D gene. Germline V gene data show CDR1 as LGHNA and CDR2 as YSLEER. CDR3 length: 13 amino acids. Trimming removed 4 bases at V and 3 bases at J, with 6 bases between.

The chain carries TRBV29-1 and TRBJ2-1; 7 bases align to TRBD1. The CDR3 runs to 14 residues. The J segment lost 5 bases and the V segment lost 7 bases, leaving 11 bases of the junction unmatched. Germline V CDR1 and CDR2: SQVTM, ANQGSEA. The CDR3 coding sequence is TGCAGCGCCCTCGGGACAGTTCGCGACAATGAGCAGTTCTTC. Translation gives CSALGTVRDNEQFF.

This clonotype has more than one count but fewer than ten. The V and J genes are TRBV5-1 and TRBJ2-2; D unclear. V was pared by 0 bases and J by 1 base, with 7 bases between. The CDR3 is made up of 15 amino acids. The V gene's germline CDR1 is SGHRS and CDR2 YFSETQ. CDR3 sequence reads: CASSLVRKNTGELFF. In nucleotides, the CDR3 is TGCGCCAGCAGCTTGGTGCGCAAGAACACCGGGGAGCTGTTTTTT.

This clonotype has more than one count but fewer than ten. CDR3 sequence (DNA): TGTGCCAGCAGCCCGGACAGTACCAGGAAACTGTTTTTT. Its translation: CASSPDSTRKLFF. The rearrangement links TRBV7-9 to TRBJ1-4; D perhaps matches TRBD1 (6 bases). The CDR3 has 13 amino acids. V was trimmed by 5 bases and J by 11 bases, leaving 15 bases between them. The germline gives CDR1 SEHNR, CDR2 FQNEAQ (reference sequence).

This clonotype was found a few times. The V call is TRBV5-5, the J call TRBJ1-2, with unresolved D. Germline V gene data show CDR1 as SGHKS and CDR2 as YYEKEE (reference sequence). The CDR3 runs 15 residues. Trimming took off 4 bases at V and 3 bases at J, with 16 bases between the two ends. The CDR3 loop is CASSADGPGDYGYTF. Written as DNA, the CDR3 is TGTGCCAGCAGCGCCGACGGACCAGGAGACTATGGCTACACCTTC.

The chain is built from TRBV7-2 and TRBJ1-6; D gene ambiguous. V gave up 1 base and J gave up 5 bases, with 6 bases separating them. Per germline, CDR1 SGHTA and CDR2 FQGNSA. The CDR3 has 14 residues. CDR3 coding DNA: TGTGCCAGCAGCTTAGAGTGGGATAATTCACCCCTCCACTTT. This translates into CASSLEWDNSPLHF.

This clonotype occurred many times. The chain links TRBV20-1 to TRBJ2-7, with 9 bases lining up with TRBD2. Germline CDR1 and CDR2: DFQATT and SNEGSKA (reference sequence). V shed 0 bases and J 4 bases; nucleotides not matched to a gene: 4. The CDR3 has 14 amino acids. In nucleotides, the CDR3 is TGCAGTGCTAGAGAGACTAGCGGCCTTTACGAGCAGTACTTC. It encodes CSARETSGLYEQYF.

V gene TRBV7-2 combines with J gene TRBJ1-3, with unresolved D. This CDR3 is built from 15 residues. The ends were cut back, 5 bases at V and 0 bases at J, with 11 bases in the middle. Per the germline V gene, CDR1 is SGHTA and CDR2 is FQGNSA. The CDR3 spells CASSQSLFSGNTIYF. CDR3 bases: TGTGCCAGCAGCCAGAGCCTCTTCTCTGGAAACACCATATATTTT.

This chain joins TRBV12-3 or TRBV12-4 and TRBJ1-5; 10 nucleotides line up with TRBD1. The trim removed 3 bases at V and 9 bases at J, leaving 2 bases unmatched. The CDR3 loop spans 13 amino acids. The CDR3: CASSLGQGSPQHF. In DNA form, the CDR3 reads TGTGCCAGCAGTTTGGGACAGGGGTCGCCCCAGCATTTT.